What follows are 6 T cell receptor beta chains derived from one specimen sequenced in a study of T cell responses to AZD1222 COVID-19 vaccine. Produced via immunoSEQ multiplex PCR; TCRdb's table is partial and in-frame only. The table lists about 140,000 clones, 91% of them singletons. This material consisted of peripheral blood, taken 28 days after the second AZD1222 dose. The receptor set was obtained from an adult who received the AZD1222 COVID-19 vaccine.

The genes are TRBV10-3 and TRBJ2-7; no clear D. CDR3 length: 13 amino acids. Germline CDR1 and CDR2: ENHRY and SYGVKD. Trimming removed 4 bases from V and 2 bases from J, with 9 bases in between. The CDR3 is CAISGTTAYEQYF. The DNA of the CDR3 is TGTGCCATCAGTGGCACAACGGCCTACGAGCAGTACTTC.

V is TRBV5-1 and J is TRBJ2-1, with 7 nucleotides matching TRBD2. J lost 4 bases, V lost 2 bases, and 6 bases had no gene match. The CDR3 loop spans 15 amino acids. Germline assignment: CDR1 SGHRS and CDR2 YFSETQ. CDR3 nucleotide sequence: TGCGCCAGCAGCTTAACGAGCGGGGTATACAATGAGCAGTTCTTC. This encodes CASSLTSGVYNEQFF. The full variable domain, completed using reference TRBV5-1 and TRBJ2-1, is KAGVTQTPRYLIKTRGQQVTLSCSPISGHRSVSWYQQTPGQGLQFLFEYFSETQRNKGNFPGRFSGRQFSNSRSEMNVSTLELGDSALYLCASSLTSGVYNEQFFGPGTRLTVL.

This rearrangement joins TRBV2 to TRBJ1-5; D gene uncertain. The CDR3 spans 13 residues. Trimming left V 3 bases short and J 7 bases short, with 10 bases between. Germline V CDR1 and CDR2: SNHLY, FYNNEI. The CDR3 nucleotides are TGTGCCAGCAGTGAGGGAGAGGGCCAGCCCCAGCATTTT. Translating gives CASSEGEGQPQHF.

The chain joins TRBV11-2 to TRBJ2-5, with TRBD2 matching over 15 bases. Germline lookup yields CDR1 SGHAT and CDR2 FQNNGV. The CDR3 sequence is 18 residues long. Germline trimming cut 5 bases from V and 5 bases from J; bases unmatched to any gene: 12. Here the CDR3 DNA reads TGTGCCAGCAGCGTAGGGACTAGCGGGAGGTCGGCCCACGAGACCCAGTACTTC. It codes for CASSVGTSGRSAHETQYF. Combining the CDR3 with reference TRBV11-2 and TRBJ2-5 gives the whole variable domain EAGVAQSPRYKIIEKRQSVAFWCNPISGHATLYWYQQILGQGPKLLIQFQNNGVVDDSQLPKDRFSAERLKGVDSTLKIQPAKLEDSAVYLCASSVGTSGRSAHETQYFGPGTRLLVL.

V gene TRBV19 combines with J gene TRBJ2-1; 12 nucleotides line up with TRBD2. Germline lookup yields CDR1 LNHDA and CDR2 SQIVND (reference sequence). CDR3 length: 17 residues. The V gene end was trimmed by 5 bases and the J gene end by 2 bases; junction bases not matched to a gene: 7. CDR3 bases: TGTGCCAGTAGTCTCCGACTAGCGGGGGCTCCCTACAATGAGCAGTTCTTC. Protein: CASSLRLAGAPYNEQFF.

This clone was detected only once. The chain uses TRBV5-4 and TRBJ2-7; D may be TRBD1 (6 bases). There are 15 residues in the CDR3. Germline-derived CDR1 and CDR2 are SGHNT and YYREEE (reference sequence). Trimming shortened V by 4 bases and J by 3 bases, and 17 bases separated the two germline ends. CDR3 amino acids: CASSPTGKKNYEQYF. CDR3 DNA: TGTGCCAGCAGCCCCACAGGGAAGAAAAACTACGAGCAGTACTTC.